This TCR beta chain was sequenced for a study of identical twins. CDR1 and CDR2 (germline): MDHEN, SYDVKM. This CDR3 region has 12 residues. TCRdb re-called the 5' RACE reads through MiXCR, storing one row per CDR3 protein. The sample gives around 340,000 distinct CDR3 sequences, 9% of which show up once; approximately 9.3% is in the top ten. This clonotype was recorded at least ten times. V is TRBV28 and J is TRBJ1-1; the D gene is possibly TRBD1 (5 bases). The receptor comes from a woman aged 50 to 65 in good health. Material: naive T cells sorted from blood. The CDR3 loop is CAGGLMNTEAFF. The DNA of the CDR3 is TGTGCTGGGGGACTTATGAACACTGAAGCTTTCTTT.